The next 12 T cell receptor beta chains were all read from a single sample in a study of blood T cell repertoires in COVID-19. Data came from immunoSEQ multiplex PCR; TCRdb stores just in-frame clones and leaves some out. Of about 210,000 clones listed, roughly four fifths are singletons. Sequencing was carried out using PBMCs or T cells enriched from blood (not recorded which). The receptors were sampled from a middle-aged man who had recovered from COVID-19.

The rearrangement joins TRBV14 to TRBJ1-2; D remains unclear. The V and J ends lost 3 bases and 3 bases respectively, with 20 bases between them. The germline V gene encodes CDR1 SGHDN and CDR2 FVKESK. The CDR3 extends over 17 amino acids. The CDR3 DNA reads as TGTGCCAGCAGCCACGGCCTGGAGGGCCCGCTAGACTATGGCTACACCTTC. Protein: CASSHGLEGPLDYGYTF. Combining the CDR3 with reference TRBV14 and TRBJ1-2 gives the whole variable domain EAGVTQFPSHSVIEKGQTVTLRCDPISGHDNLYWYRRVMGKEIKFLLHFVKESKQDESGMPNNRFLAERTGGTYSTLKVQPAELEDSGVYFCASSHGLEGPLDYGYTFGSGTRLTVV.

This clone has just one count. The chain uses TRBV5-1 and TRBJ2-1; D remains ambiguous. Trimming left V 0 bases short and J 4 bases short, with 8 bases between. The CDR3 length is 14 residues. Germline V CDR1 and CDR2: SGHRS, YFSETQ. CDR3 coding DNA: TGCGCCAGCAGCTTGGGACACCTGTACAATGAGCAGTTCTTC. Translating it yields CASSLGHLYNEQFF.

This rearrangement joins TRBV3-1 (or the pseudogene TRBV3-2) to TRBJ2-2; 7 nucleotides align to TRBD2. The length of the CDR3 is 14 residues. V trimming: 7 bases; J trimming: 4 bases; junction bases outside the gene matches: 6. Germline V gene lookup returns CDR1 LGHDT and CDR2 YNNKEL (reference sequence). The CDR3 DNA reads as TGTGCCAGCACCCTCCCGGGGGGCACCGGGGAGCTGTTTTTT. Translated: CASTLPGGTGELFF.

V and J are TRBV19 and TRBJ2-1; the D is unclear. The CDR3 is 15 residues long. Germline CDR1 is LNHDA and CDR2 is SQIVND (reference sequence). V was clipped by 3 bases and J by 4 bases, with 13 bases between them. CDR3 in amino acids: CASSIWPSLYNEQFF. The DNA of the CDR3 is TGTGCCAGTAGTATCTGGCCAAGTCTGTACAATGAGCAGTTCTTC. Looking up the rest from reference TRBV19 and TRBJ2-1 gives the full variable domain: DGGITQSPKYLFRKEGQNVTLSCEQNLNHDAMYWYRQDPGQGLRLIYYSQIVNDFQKGDIAEGYSVSREKKESFPLTVTSAQKNPTAFYLCASSIWPSLYNEQFFGPGTRLTVL.

This clone was seen at least ten times. This chain joins TRBV7-3 and TRBJ2-1; 11 bases are a match to TRBD2. With 5 bases clipped from V and 7 bases from J, the junction kept 16 bases outside the gene matches. The length of the CDR3 is 18 residues. From germline, CDR1 is SGHTA and CDR2 FQGTGA. The CDR3 protein is CASSVTSGSGRSLNEQFF. The CDR3 DNA follows: TGTGCCAGCAGCGTCACTAGCGGGAGTGGGAGAAGTCTGAATGAGCAGTTCTTC.

The chain is built from TRBV28 and TRBJ2-7, with D perhaps TRBD1 (7 bases). The germline gives CDR1 MDHEN, CDR2 SYDVKM. V shed 2 bases and J shed 4 bases, with 15 bases lying between them. The CDR3 is made up of 15 amino acids. CDR3 loop: CASSLDLAGQYEQYF. Written as DNA, the CDR3 is TGTGCCAGCAGTTTAGATCTCGCGGGACAGTACGAGCAGTACTTC.

V is TRBV19 and J is TRBJ1-5; D perhaps matches TRBD1 (6 bases). Germline loops: CDR1 LNHDA, CDR2 SQIVND (reference sequence). V dropped 6 bases and J dropped 5 bases, with 17 bases sitting between them. The CDR3 runs to 15 residues. CDR3 sequence reads: CASRKTQGVHQPQHF. The CDR3 DNA reads as TGTGCCAGTAGGAAAACACAGGGTGTCCATCAGCCCCAGCATTTT.

The chain uses TRBV28 and TRBJ2-7, with TRBD1 matching 11 bases. V lost 5 bases and J lost 2; bases outside the gene matches: 5. Germline values: CDR1 MDHEN, CDR2 SYDVKM. The CDR3 sequence is 15 residues long. CDR3 nucleotide sequence: TGTGCCAGCAGTCGAGGACAGGGGGCCGCCTACGAGCAGTACTTC. Amino acids: CASSRGQGAAYEQYF. Full variable domain (missing parts from reference TRBV28 and TRBJ2-7): DVKVTQSSRYLVKRTGEKVFLECVQDMDHENMFWYRQDPGLGLRLIYFSYDVKMKEKGDIPEGYSVSREKKERFSLILESASTNQTSMYLCASSRGQGAAYEQYFGPGTRLTVT.

The chain uses TRBV24-1 and TRBJ1-5, with 8 bases lining up with TRBD1. The germline CDR1 and CDR2 sequences are KGHDR and SFDVKD. The CDR3 covers 17 residues. With V trimmed by 4 bases and J by 0 bases, 7 bases remained unmatched. CDR3 sequence: CATSESGTGHSNQPQHF. The CDR3 coding sequence is TGTGCCACCAGTGAATCCGGGACAGGCCATAGCAATCAGCCCCAGCATTTT.

V and J are TRBV5-5 and TRBJ1-1; D unresolved. The CDR3 loop spans 15 amino acids. The V gene lost 0 bases and the J gene lost 10 bases, with 19 bases spanning the gap. From germline, CDR1 is SGHKS and CDR2 YYEKEE (reference sequence). The DNA of the CDR3 is TGTGCCAGCAGCTTGGGTACGGGAGGATCCTTCGGAGCTTTCTTT. Translating it yields CASSLGTGGSFGAFF.

This sequence joins TRBV20-1 and TRBJ1-1; weak D call: TRBD1 (5 bases). CDR3 size: 10 residues. V was trimmed by 8 bases and J by 5 bases, leaving 9 bases between them. Germline values: CDR1 DFQATT, CDR2 SNEGSKA (reference sequence). This chain's CDR3 is CSPDITEAFF. Written as DNA, the CDR3 is TGCAGTCCGGACATAACTGAAGCTTTCTTT.

This clone was seen repeatedly, ten times or more. The chain recombines TRBV28 with TRBJ2-1; 8 nucleotides line up with TRBD2. The germline CDR1 and CDR2 sequences are MDHEN and SYDVKM. This CDR3 region has 15 residues. V was clipped by 2 bases and J by 1 base; unmatched bases: 1. In nucleotides, the CDR3 is TGTGCCAGCAGTTTAAGCGGGAGATCCTACAATGAGCAGTTCTTC. This encodes CASSLSGRSYNEQFF. The full variable domain, its missing parts supplied by reference TRBV28 and TRBJ2-1, is DVKVTQSSRYLVKRTGEKVFLECVQDMDHENMFWYRQDPGLGLRLIYFSYDVKMKEKGDIPEGYSVSREKKERFSLILESASTNQTSMYLCASSLSGRSYNEQFFGPGTRLTVL.